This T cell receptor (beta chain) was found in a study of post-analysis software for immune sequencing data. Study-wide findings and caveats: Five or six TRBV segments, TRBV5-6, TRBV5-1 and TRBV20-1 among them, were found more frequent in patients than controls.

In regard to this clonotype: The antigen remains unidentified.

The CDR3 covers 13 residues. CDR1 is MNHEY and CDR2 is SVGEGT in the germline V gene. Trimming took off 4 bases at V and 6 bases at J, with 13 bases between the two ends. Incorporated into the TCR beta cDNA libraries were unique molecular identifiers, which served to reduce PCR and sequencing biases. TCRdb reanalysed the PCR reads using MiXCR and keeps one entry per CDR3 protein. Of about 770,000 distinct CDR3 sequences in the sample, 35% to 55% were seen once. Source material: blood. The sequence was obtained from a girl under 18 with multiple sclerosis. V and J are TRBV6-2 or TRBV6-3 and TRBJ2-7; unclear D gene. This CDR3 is CASSSHTVGEQYF. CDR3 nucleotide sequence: TGTGCCAGCAGTTCCCACACGGTGGGCGAGCAGTACTTC.